The next 11 T cell receptor beta chains were all read from a single sample in a study of spatial heterogeneity in lung cancer. TCRdb recomputed calls from the 5' RACE reads with MiXCR, one row per CDR3 protein. Of about 38,000 distinct CDR3 sequences listed, around 7.5% were seen once; the top ten hold roughly 28%. Time point meaning: sample taken at primary tumor resection. Material for sequencing was whole RNA from tumor, nontumor lung or frozen PBMC, left unsorted. The input for sequencing was PBMCs, taken at surgery. Receptors originate from a male donor with early-stage non-small cell lung cancer.

There are many counts of this clonotype. The genes are TRBV7-2 and TRBJ1-1; a possible D gene is TRBD1 (5 bases). Deletions cut 1 base from V and 0 bases from J, with 15 bases between. The CDR3 loop spans 17 amino acids. Germline-derived CDR1 and CDR2 are SGHTA and FQGNSA. Here the CDR3 reads CASSLGDGRGLNTEAFF. The CDR3 nucleotides read TGTGCCAGCAGCTTAGGGGACGGAAGAGGATTGAACACTGAAGCTTTCTTT.

V and J are TRBV20-1 and TRBJ1-2; D uncertain. The V and J ends lost 0 bases and 0 bases respectively, with 11 bases between them. Per the germline V gene, CDR1 is DFQATT and CDR2 is SNEGSKA (reference sequence). The CDR3 consists of 15 residues. CDR3 in amino acids: CSARDPDGTNYGYTF. The CDR3 DNA is TGCAGTGCTAGAGACCCGGACGGGACTAACTATGGCTACACCTTC.

This clonotype was observed a single time. The chain recombines TRBV20-1 with TRBJ2-2; D is uncertain. The CDR3 has 12 residues. Germline V gene sequence: CDR1 DFQATT, CDR2 SNEGSKA (reference sequence). V was cut by 2 bases and J by 7 bases, with 8 bases left in between. CDR3 region: CSARREIGELFF. The CDR3 DNA reads TGCAGTGCTAGAAGAGAAATCGGGGAGCTGTTTTTT.

The V and J genes are TRBV29-1 and TRBJ2-1; 10 nucleotides align to TRBD2. V gave up 3 bases and J gave up 3 bases; unmatched junction bases: 5. The CDR3 loop spans 15 amino acids. The germline CDR1 and CDR2 sequences are SQVTM and ANQGSEA. The CDR3 DNA reads as TGCAGCGTTGACCCTAGCGGGAGTTTCTACAATGAGCAGTTCTTC. Amino acid sequence: CSVDPSGSFYNEQFF.

Ten or more counts support this clonotype. This chain uses TRBV25-1 with TRBJ2-1, with D uncertain. From germline, CDR1 is MGHDK and CDR2 SYGVNS. The CDR3 is 13 residues long. V was pared by 4 bases and J by 6 bases, with 10 bases between. The DNA of the CDR3 is TGTGCCAGCAGTGTTAGCTTGGCCAATGAGCAGTTCTTC. It is translated as CASSVSLANEQFF.

The sample holds many counts of this clonotype. The V gene is TRBV7-2, the J gene TRBJ2-3; D possibly uses TRBD1 or TRBD2 (5 bases each). This CDR3 has 16 amino acids. Trimming took 0 bases from V and 0 from J, leaving 10 bases between them. Per germline, CDR1 SGHTA and CDR2 FQGNSA. CDR3 sequence: CASSLAGTASTDTQYF. The CDR3 DNA reads as TGTGCCAGCAGCTTAGCCGGGACGGCGAGCACAGATACGCAGTATTTT.

This clonotype was recorded a few times. This chain connects TRBV20-1 to TRBJ2-2, with 10 bases identical to TRBD2. This CDR3 is built from 16 residues. V gave up 2 bases and J gave up 4 bases; unmatched junction bases: 7. Germline V lookup: CDR1 DFQATT, CDR2 SNEGSKA (reference sequence). In DNA form, the CDR3 reads TGCAGTGCTAGACCCCCGGGACTAGCGCTCACCGGGGAGCTGTTTTTT. Amino acids: CSARPPGLALTGELFF.

The chain is built from TRBV2 and TRBJ1-1; TRBD1 matches at 7 bases. The CDR3 loop spans 15 amino acids. With V trimmed by 6 bases and J by 5 bases, 12 bases remained unmatched. The V gene's germline CDR1 is SNHLY and CDR2 FYNNEI. CDR3: CASRRPGQRGTEAFF. Here the CDR3 DNA reads TGTGCCAGCAGACGACCGGGACAGAGGGGGACTGAAGCTTTCTTT.

This chain uses TRBV6-2 or TRBV6-3 with TRBJ2-7; 9 bases map to TRBD1. Germline V gene lookup returns CDR1 MNHEY and CDR2 SVGEGT. J was trimmed by 6 bases and V by 3 bases; bases with no gene match: 9. The CDR3 is 15 residues long. Here the CDR3 DNA reads TGTGCCAGCAGTTATTTGACAGGGGGACTCTCCGAGCAGTACTTC. It encodes CASSYLTGGLSEQYF.

The sample holds many counts of this clonotype. The chain combines TRBV6-1 with TRBJ1-1, with 10 bases matching TRBD1. V trimming: 4 bases; J trimming: 0 bases; junction bases outside the gene matches: 8. From germline, CDR1 is MNHNS and CDR2 SASEGT. The CDR3 is 17 residues long. CDR3 bases: TGTGCCAGCAGTGCCCGACTGGGACAGGGGTTGAACACTGAAGCTTTCTTT. Amino acid sequence: CASSARLGQGLNTEAFF.

In its sample, this clonotype was seen a few times. CDR3 sequence reads: CSARRASSTDTQYF. DNA of the CDR3: TGCAGTGCTAGAAGGGCTAGCAGCACAGATACGCAGTATTTT. This chain links TRBV20-1 with TRBJ2-3, with D perhaps TRBD2 (5 bases). V lost 2 bases to trimming and J lost 0 bases, with 9 bases between them. The CDR3 has 14 residues. CDR1 is DFQATT and CDR2 is SNEGSKA in the germline V gene (reference sequence).